The clone carrying this T cell receptor beta chain was picked up a small number of times. Its specificity is unknown. CDR1 is LNHDA, CDR2 SQIVND, per germline (reference sequence). Trimming removed 3 bases from V and 9 bases from J, with 9 bases in between. This CDR3 region has 12 residues. TCRdb reprocessed the 5' RACE reads via MiXCR and lists one record per CDR3 protein. Found here are 400,000 to 500,000 distinct CDR3 sequences, about 18% of them singletons; the top ten hold around 10%. In every case, the donor was a healthy Caucasian. The data are from a study of identical twins. Whole-study results and caveats: Conclusions were drawn cross-sectionally by statistical analysis, without following the same donors. Out-of-frame alpha sequences common to twins exhibited an excess of low generation probability. Modelling approaches yielded underestimates of out-of-frame TCR alpha sharing between monozygotic twins.

The chain recombines TRBV19 with TRBJ1-5; D not certain. This clonotype was sampled from a man between 45 and 60 years old in good health. Sequenced input: naive T cells sorted from blood. DNA for the CDR3: TGTGCCAGTAGTATCGGGTCCCGGCCCCAGCATTTT. It yields the protein CASSIGSRPQHF.